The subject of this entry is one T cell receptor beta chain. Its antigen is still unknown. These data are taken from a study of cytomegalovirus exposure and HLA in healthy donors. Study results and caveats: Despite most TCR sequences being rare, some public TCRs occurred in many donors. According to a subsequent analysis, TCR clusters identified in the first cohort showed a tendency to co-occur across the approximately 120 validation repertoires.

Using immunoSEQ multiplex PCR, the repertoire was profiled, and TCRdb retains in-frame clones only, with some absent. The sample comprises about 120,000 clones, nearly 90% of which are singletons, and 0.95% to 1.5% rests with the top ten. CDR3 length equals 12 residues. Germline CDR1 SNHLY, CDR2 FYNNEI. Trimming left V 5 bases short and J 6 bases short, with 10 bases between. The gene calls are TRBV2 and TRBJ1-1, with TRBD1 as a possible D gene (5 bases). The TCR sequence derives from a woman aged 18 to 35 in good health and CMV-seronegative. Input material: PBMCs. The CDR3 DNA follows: TGTGCCAGCAGTCGAGAGACAGCTGAAGCTTTCTTT. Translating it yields CASSRETAEAFF.